This entry lists 21 T cell receptor beta chains sequenced from one sample in a study of CD8+ T cells in alopecia areata. The treatment is: oral pan-JAK inhibitor, 5-10 mg twice daily. After isolation, RNA underwent reverse transcription to generate cDNA as the sequencing template. The assay was immunoSEQ multiplex PCR, and TCRdb's table has in-frame clones only and misses some. The sample includes 170,000 or so clones, roughly 61% of them seen just once. The material sequenced was CD8+ T cells sorted from blood, taken at week 24, from a patient treated with tofacitinib. The receptors originated from a human donor with alopecia areata.

The V and J genes are TRBV14 and TRBJ1-1, with D uncertain. The germline V and J ends were trimmed by 5 bases and 1 base, with 11 bases remaining between them. Germline CDR1 SGHDN, CDR2 FVKESK. The CDR3 extends over 14 amino acids. The CDR3 here is CASSLDIPNTEAFF. The CDR3 bases are TGTGCCAGCAGCTTAGATATCCCGAACACTGAAGCTTTCTTT.

The CDR3 reads CASSGLVNTGELFF. In DNA form, the CDR3 reads TGTGCCAGCAGTGGACTCGTGAACACCGGGGAGCTGTTTTTT. The V and J genes are TRBV27 and TRBJ2-2, with a possible D match to TRBD2 (5 bases). The CDR3 covers 14 residues. Trimming stripped 5 bases from V and 1 base from J, with 8 bases between. Germline assignment: CDR1 MNHEY and CDR2 SMNVEV (reference sequence).

This clone appeared a few times. A junction end diverges from the germline sequence, so it may reflect a read error. V gene TRBV13 combines with J gene TRBJ2-7, with 8 bases that match TRBD2. The CDR3 is 13 residues long. Germline V lookup: CDR1 PRHDT, CDR2 FYEKMQ (reference sequence). The CDR3: CASSVGTSYEQYF. The CDR3, as DNA: TGTGCCAGCAGCGTAGGGACTAGCTACGAGCAGTACTTC.

This sequence joins TRBV5-6 and TRBJ1-4; TRBD1 is a possible D gene (5 bases). Per germline, CDR1 SGHDT and CDR2 YYEEEE. V lost 4 bases to trimming and J lost 8 bases, with 18 bases between them. This CDR3 region has 15 residues. CDR3 amino acids: CASSIRHGGEEKLFF. In nucleotides, the CDR3 is TGTGCCAGCAGCATACGACACGGGGGTGAGGAAAAACTGTTTTTT.

The chain is built from TRBV27 and TRBJ2-5; D is possibly TRBD1 (6 bases). Trimming pared 6 bases from V and 2 bases from J, leaving 13 bases between. CDR1 and CDR2 from the germline V gene are MNHEY and SMNVEV (reference sequence). This CDR3 spans 14 amino acids. This chain's CDR3 is CASRRTEGQETQYF. In nucleotides, the CDR3 is TGTGCCAGCAGGCGGACAGAGGGACAAGAGACCCAGTACTTC.

The chain has TRBV12-5 and TRBJ2-3; D is uncertain. Germline CDR1 and CDR2: LGHNT and FRNRAP. This CDR3 region has 11 residues. CDR3 in amino acids: CAATYTDTQYF. For the CDR3, the DNA is TGTGCCGCGACGTACACAGATACGCAGTATTTT.

This chain uses TRBV15 with TRBJ1-1; 8 bases match TRBD1. Germline loops: CDR1 LNHNV, CDR2 YYDKDF (reference sequence). Unmatched junction bases numbered 6, after V lost 5 bases and J lost 1 base. This CDR3 region has 15 residues. Here the CDR3 reads CATSGDRSQNTEAFF. As DNA, the CDR3 is TGTGCCACCAGCGGGGACAGGAGTCAGAACACTGAAGCTTTCTTT.

CDR3 coding DNA: TGTGCCAGCAGCAACATACAGGGGAACACCGGGGAGCTGTTTTTT. It yields the protein CASSNIQGNTGELFF. The rearrangement joins TRBV7-9 to TRBJ2-2, with D possibly matching TRBD1 (6 bases). The CDR3 contains 15 residues. V was shortened by 5 bases and J by 1 base, with 11 bases between the two germline ends. CDR1 SEHNR and CDR2 FQNEAQ come from the germline V gene (reference sequence).

A word on this clone: The identical CDR3 is also encoded by other nucleotide sequences in the sample. The chain uses TRBV10-3 and TRBJ2-7; TRBD2 might be the D (5 bases). The germline CDR1 and CDR2 sequences are ENHRY and SYGVKD. Trimming cost V 7 bases and J 5 bases, with 9 bases left between them. This CDR3 is built from 11 residues. Written as DNA, the CDR3 is TGTGCCATCACCGAGGGTGACGAGCAGTACTTC. Translated: CAITEGDEQYF.

The chain couples TRBV7-8 to TRBJ1-3; no clear D gene. V was pared by 0 bases and J by 4 bases, with 1 base between. CDR1 and CDR2 (germline): SGHVS, FQNEAQ. This CDR3 has 12 residues. The chain's CDR3 is CASSLAGNTIYF. In DNA form, the CDR3 reads TGTGCCAGCAGCTTAGCCGGAAACACCATATATTTT. Full variable domain (rest looked up from reference TRBV7-8 and TRBJ1-3): GAGVSQSPRYKVAKRGQDVALRCDPISGHVSLFWYQQALGQGPEFLTYFQNEAQLDKSGLPSDRFFAERPEGSVSTLKIQRTQQEDSAVYLCASSLAGNTIYFGEGSWLTVV.

The chain recombines TRBV25-1 with TRBJ1-6; D may be TRBD1 (6 bases). CDR1 and CDR2 (germline): MGHDK, SYGVNS. The CDR3 is 15 amino acids. Trimming removed 6 bases at V and 4 bases at J, with 13 bases between. DNA for the CDR3: TGTGCCAGCAGGACAGGAACCCGATATAATTCACCCCTCCACTTT. Its protein is CASRTGTRYNSPLHF.

This chain connects TRBV7-6 to TRBJ2-6; a possible D gene is TRBD1 (6 bases). V dropped 0 bases and J dropped 1 base, with 16 bases sitting between them. This CDR3 has 19 amino acids. CDR1 and CDR2 from the germline V gene are SGHVS and FNYEAQ. CDR3 DNA: TGTGCCAGCAGCTTAGCTGAACAGGGACCCTATTCTGGGGCCAACGTCCTGACTTTC. Protein sequence: CASSLAEQGPYSGANVLTF.

The rearrangement uses TRBV9 and TRBJ2-1; 9 bases are shared with TRBD2. The V and J ends lost 0 bases and 6 bases, in that order; junction bases with no gene match: 7. This CDR3 spans 16 amino acids. Germline V lookup: CDR1 SGDLS, CDR2 YYNGEE. Written as DNA, the CDR3 is TGTGCCAGCAGCGTAGGCGGGGGGGCCGGGGGCAATGAGCAGTTCTTC. Translating it yields CASSVGGGAGGNEQFF.

The chain employs TRBV11-2 and TRBJ2-3; D might be TRBD1 or TRBD2, each matching 5 bases. Between the trimmed V and J ends, which lost 1 base and 2 bases, there was a span of 10 bases. The CDR3 contains 15 residues. CDR1 and CDR2 from the germline V gene are SGHAT and FQNNGV. In nucleotides, the CDR3 is TGTGCCAGCAGCTTAGGAGGGGCAGACACAGATACGCAGTATTTT. It specifies CASSLGGADTDTQYF.

The V gene is TRBV27, the J gene TRBJ2-3; possibly TRBD1 for D (6 bases). Trimming shortened V by 1 base and J by 6 bases, and 14 bases separated the two germline ends. The CDR3 extends over 15 amino acids. Germline V lookup: CDR1 MNHEY, CDR2 SMNVEV (reference sequence). The CDR3 region is CASSLYRALRDTQYF. In nucleotides, the CDR3 is TGTGCCAGCAGTTTATACAGGGCCCTGCGGGATACGCAGTATTTT.

In this sample, this clone turned up a few times. V gene TRBV27 combines with J gene TRBJ2-7, with D unresolved. The CDR3 extends over 14 amino acids. Trimming took off 1 base at V and 7 bases at J, with 14 bases between the two ends. CDR1 and CDR2 from the germline V gene are MNHEY and SMNVEV (reference sequence). The chain's CDR3 is CASSLFPTGVEQYF. CDR3 DNA: TGTGCCAGCAGTTTATTCCCCACGGGTGTGGAGCAGTACTTC.

The chain recombines TRBV10-3 with TRBJ2-1, with a tentative D call TRBD2 (6 bases). Trimming left V 4 bases short and J 0 bases short, with 10 bases between. The CDR3 consists of 15 residues. CDR1 is ENHRY and CDR2 is SYGVKD in the germline V gene. The chain's CDR3 is CAISGPGSSYNEQFF. The CDR3 DNA reads as TGTGCCATCAGTGGACCCGGGAGCTCCTACAATGAGCAGTTCTTC.

The chain couples TRBV5-1 to TRBJ2-5; tentative D call: TRBD1 (6 bases). Germline values: CDR1 SGHRS, CDR2 YFSETQ. This CDR3 has 15 residues. V gave up 4 bases and J gave up 1 base, with 14 bases separating them. The DNA for the CDR3 is TGCGCCAGCAGCGACCAGGGACACCTCCAAGAGACCCAGTACTTC. It translates to CASSDQGHLQETQYF.

The rearrangement uses TRBV4-2 and TRBJ1-4; D is ambiguous. CDR3 length equals 17 residues. The V gene lost 0 bases and the J gene lost 7 bases, with 18 bases spanning the gap. CDR1 LGHNA and CDR2 YNFKEQ come from the germline V gene. The CDR3 sequence is CASSQDRGGRRSEKLFF. CDR3 coding DNA: TGTGCCAGCAGCCAAGATCGGGGAGGACGGCGGAGTGAAAAACTGTTTTTT.

This clone turned up a few times. This rearrangement joins TRBV7-8 to TRBJ2-7; D unclear. Germline CDR1 and CDR2: SGHVS and FQNEAQ. CDR3 size: 12 residues. V shed 5 bases and J shed 5 bases, with 10 bases lying between them. This CDR3 is CASSPSGDEQYF. The DNA for the CDR3 is TGTGCCAGCAGCCCCTCCGGTGACGAGCAGTACTTC. Filled out from reference TRBV7-8 and TRBJ2-7, the complete variable domain reads GAGVSQSPRYKVAKRGQDVALRCDPISGHVSLFWYQQALGQGPEFLTYFQNEAQLDKSGLPSDRFFAERPEGSVSTLKIQRTQQEDSAVYLCASSPSGDEQYFGPGTRLTVT.

The chain has TRBV29-1 and TRBJ2-1; 7 nucleotides line up with TRBD1. Germline loops: CDR1 SQVTM, CDR2 ANQGSEA. Trimming at V came to 0 bases and at J to 3 bases, leaving 5 bases not matched to a gene. The CDR3 loop spans 15 amino acids. The CDR3 bases are TGCAGCGTTGAAGATTCGACAGGGAACTACAATGAGCAGTTCTTC. It is translated as CSVEDSTGNYNEQFF.